The clone carrying this T cell receptor (beta chain) was recorded at least ten times. What it binds is not known. A single record per CDR3 protein comes from TCRdb applying MiXCR to the 5' RACE reads. The table shows 450,000 to 650,000 distinct CDR3 sequences, with 21% occurring only once. The data belong to a study of T cells after yellow fever vaccination. Study conclusions and caveats: Clonotype sharing between CD4 and CD8 compartments was small. Abundant clonotypes (contaminants from the bulk population) could be present in FACS-sorted repertoires.

Looked up from germline, CDR1 is KGHSH and CDR2 is LQKENI. The CDR3 is 12 residues long. V lost 6 bases and J lost 12, with 18 bases in between. The sample here was PBMCs, taken roughly 20 days after the first yellow fever vaccination. This chain connects TRBV18 to TRBJ2-7; tentatively, D is TRBD1 (7 bases). The sequence derives from a man between 18 and 29 years old who received the YFV17D yellow fever vaccine. The CDR3 reads CASSSQGGTAYV. The CDR3 DNA reads as TGTGCCAGCTCTTCCCAAGGAGGGACAGCGTACGTC.